These 26 T cell receptor beta chains share one sample of origin, sequenced in a study of blood T cell repertoires in COVID-19. Produced via immunoSEQ multiplex PCR; TCRdb's table is partial and in-frame only. The top ten clones hold 6.5% of a sample with roughly 200,000 clones, about four fifths of them seen once. Sample: peripheral blood. These receptors all stem from a man between 65 and 85 years old with active or convalescent COVID-19.

In its sample, this clone was seen a few times. The rearrangement uses TRBV3-1 (or the pseudogene TRBV3-2) and TRBJ2-3; D gene unclear. Germline assignment: CDR1 LGHDT and CDR2 YNNKEL (reference sequence). This CDR3 region has 15 residues. V gave up 1 base and J gave up 2 bases, with 10 bases separating them. This CDR3 is CASSQVGGSTDTQYF. The CDR3 DNA sequence: TGTGCCAGCAGCCAAGTTGGTGGCTCCACAGATACGCAGTATTTT.

Here the CDR3 reads CASSQDSGQGVGNTIYF. The CDR3 DNA sequence: TGTGCCAGCAGCCAAGACTCGGGACAGGGGGTTGGAAACACCATATATTTT. The chain is built from TRBV4-2 and TRBJ1-3; 11 bases align to TRBD1. V was clipped by 0 bases and J by 3 bases; unmatched bases: 4. The CDR3 totals 17 residues. Germline V lookup: CDR1 LGHNA, CDR2 YNFKEQ.

The chain's CDR3 is CASSHVKSGGNTGELFF. CDR3 nucleotide sequence: TGCGCCAGCAGCCATGTCAAAAGCGGGGGGAACACCGGGGAGCTGTTTTTT. This chain connects TRBV5-1 to TRBJ2-2; 8 bases are shared with TRBD2. The CDR3 totals 17 residues. V gave up 4 bases and J gave up 1 base; unmatched junction bases: 9. The germline CDR1 and CDR2 sequences are SGHRS and YFSETQ.

This clone was counted at least ten times. V and J are TRBV7-6 and TRBJ2-2, with 7 bases lining up with TRBD1. Germline CDR1 is SGHVS and CDR2 is FNYEAQ. The V gene end was trimmed by 1 base and the J gene end by 4 bases; junction bases not matched to a gene: 3. The CDR3 has 15 amino acids. For the CDR3, the DNA is TGTGCCAGCAGCTTAGGACAGGGTGTCACCGGGGAGCTGTTTTTT. Translated, it gives CASSLGQGVTGELFF.

This clone appeared a few times. The V call is TRBV29-1, the J call TRBJ2-7; weak D call: TRBD2 (5 bases). The CDR3 totals 18 residues. V was clipped by 1 base and J by 0 bases, with 22 bases between them. CDR1 is SQVTM, CDR2 ANQGSEA, per germline. The DNA of the CDR3 is TGCAGCGTTGAAGGGTTGACGGCAGACCGAACTAGCTCCTACGAGCAGTACTTC. It codes for CSVEGLTADRTSSYEQYF.

This chain joins TRBV5-1 and TRBJ2-1; 9 bases fit TRBD1. Looked up from germline, CDR1 is SGHRS and CDR2 is YFSETQ. This CDR3 region has 17 residues. Trimming at V came to 4 bases and at J to 4 bases, leaving 12 bases not matched to a gene. Here the CDR3 DNA reads TGCGCCAGCAGCGTGTCACAGGGGGCGCGTGGTTACAATGAGCAGTTCTTC. It codes for CASSVSQGARGYNEQFF.

This clone appeared a single time. This chain links TRBV4-2 with TRBJ2-6, with D possibly being TRBD1 (5 bases). CDR1 LGHNA and CDR2 YNFKEQ come from the germline V gene. V lost 3 bases, J lost 2 bases, and 8 bases lay in between. CDR3 length equals 15 residues. This CDR3 is CASSHQGAGANVLTF. The CDR3 DNA reads as TGTGCCAGCAGCCATCAGGGCGCTGGGGCCAACGTCCTGACTTTC.

This chain uses TRBV18 with TRBJ1-1; D unresolved. V shed 6 bases and J shed 4 bases, with 9 bases lying between them. This CDR3 region has 12 residues. CDR1 and CDR2 from the germline V gene are KGHSH and LQKENI. CDR3 in amino acids: CASSRSSTEAFF. In DNA, the CDR3 is TGTGCCAGCTCCCGGTCTTCCACTGAAGCTTTCTTT.

The chain couples TRBV3-1 (or the pseudogene TRBV3-2) to TRBJ1-5, with D possibly being TRBD1 (6 bases). This CDR3 contains 15 residues. Between the trimmed V and J ends, which lost 4 bases and 6 bases, there was a span of 16 bases. CDR1 is LGHDT, CDR2 YNNKEL, per germline (reference sequence). In DNA form, the CDR3 reads TGTGCCAGCAGCCCAATAGGGGGTTACGGTCAGCCCCAGCATTTT. It codes for CASSPIGGYGQPQHF.

This chain connects TRBV5-6 to TRBJ1-5; D not resolved. Germline loops: CDR1 SGHDT, CDR2 YYEEEE. Trimming removed 3 bases at V and 7 bases at J, with 8 bases between. CDR3 length equals 12 residues. CDR3 sequence reads: CASSSVGQPQHF. The CDR3 region has the DNA TGTGCCAGCAGCTCCGTCGGGCAGCCCCAGCATTTT.

V and J are TRBV12-3 or TRBV12-4 and TRBJ1-2, with TRBD1 matching over 8 bases. V lost 2 bases to trimming and J lost 6 bases; unmatched junction nucleotides: 2. The CDR3 covers 13 residues. The chain's CDR3 is CASSLTQGDGYTF. The DNA of the CDR3 is TGTGCCAGCAGTTTAACACAGGGGGATGGCTACACCTTC.

This chain links TRBV7-8 with TRBJ2-7; TRBD2 aligns across 9 bases. The length of the CDR3 is 15 residues. V shed 4 bases and J 3 bases; nucleotides not matched to a gene: 7. The germline V gene encodes CDR1 SGHVS and CDR2 FQNEAQ. CDR3 sequence (DNA): TGTGCCAGCAGCTCCAGTAGCGGGAGAGGCTACGAGCAGTACTTC. This translates into CASSSSSGRGYEQYF.

V and J are TRBV9 and TRBJ2-1, with 11 bases lining up with TRBD1. The CDR3 is 16 amino acids. V shed 0 bases and J 7 bases; nucleotides not matched to a gene: 6. The germline V gene encodes CDR1 SGDLS and CDR2 YYNGEE. The CDR3 is CASSVAGQGALNEQFF. The CDR3 DNA reads TGTGCCAGCAGCGTAGCCGGACAGGGGGCCCTAAATGAGCAGTTCTTC.

This clone appeared a few times. The V call is TRBV30, the J call TRBJ1-4; D gene unclear. Looked up from germline, CDR1 is GTSNPN and CDR2 is SVGIG (reference sequence). V was trimmed by 1 base and J by 7 bases, leaving 13 bases between them. The CDR3 runs 14 residues. DNA of the CDR3: TGTGCCTGGAGTGGCCCCGGGAATGGTGAAAAACTGTTTTTT. Translation gives CAWSGPGNGEKLFF.

This clone was observed a few times. V gene TRBV6-5 combines with J gene TRBJ1-1; perhaps TRBD1 as D (5 bases). Germline CDR1 MNHEY, CDR2 SVGAGI. The length of the CDR3 is 13 residues. The germline V and J ends were trimmed by 11 bases and 3 bases, with 16 bases remaining between them. CDR3 DNA sequence: TGTGCCGCAACGGCCGCGGGGGACACTGAAGCTTTCTTT. Its translation is CAATAAGDTEAFF.

J is TRBJ2-3 and V is TRBV7-8; 7 nucleotides agree with TRBD1. The CDR3 covers 14 residues. J gave up 3 bases and V 5 bases, and 5 bases lay outside the gene matches. CDR1 SGHVS and CDR2 FQNEAQ come from the germline V gene. CDR3 residues: CASSRQGETDTQYF. Written as DNA, the CDR3 is TGTGCCAGCAGCCGACAGGGTGAAACAGATACGCAGTATTTT.

The rearrangement joins TRBV20-1 to TRBJ2-1, with 7 bases lining up with TRBD2. Germline loops: CDR1 DFQATT, CDR2 SNEGSKA (reference sequence). There are 14 residues in the CDR3. Germline trimming cut 3 bases from V and 2 bases from J; bases unmatched to any gene: 4. The CDR3 region is CSASAGAAYNEQFF. The CDR3 DNA follows: TGCAGTGCTAGTGCGGGAGCTGCCTACAATGAGCAGTTCTTC.

This clone was seen a single time. J is TRBJ2-3 and V is TRBV9; TRBD2 matches 13 bases. The CDR3 totals 18 residues. CDR1 and CDR2 (germline): SGDLS, YYNGEE. J was trimmed by 2 bases and V by 0 bases; bases with no gene match: 6. CDR3 in amino acids: CASSVGVLAGGSTDTQYF. The CDR3 DNA is TGTGCCAGCAGCGTAGGAGTACTAGCGGGGGGGTCCACAGATACGCAGTATTTT.

The chain carries TRBV9 and TRBJ2-1; D is unclear. The V gene lost 0 bases and the J gene lost 0 bases, with 7 bases spanning the gap. The CDR3 has 15 amino acids. Looked up from germline, CDR1 is SGDLS and CDR2 is YYNGEE. CDR3 residues: CASSVASSSYNEQFF. The CDR3 DNA is TGTGCCAGCAGCGTAGCTAGTAGCTCCTACAATGAGCAGTTCTTC.

This clone was seen ten or more times. In nucleotides, the CDR3 is TGTGCCAGCAGCTCCTTTTTGCGGAGGGAGCCAGGCGCGCAGTATTTT. The encoded protein is CASSSFLRREPGAQYF. V usage is TRBV5-4 and J usage is TRBJ2-3, with D maybe TRBD2 (6 bases). The CDR3 length is 16 residues. V was trimmed by 3 bases and J by 10 bases, leaving 24 bases between them. Germline CDR1 and CDR2: SGHNT and YYREEE (reference sequence). Combining the CDR3 with reference TRBV5-4 and TRBJ2-3 gives the whole variable domain ETGVTQSPTHLIKTRGQQVTLRCSSQSGHNTVSWYQQALGQGPQFIFQYYREEENGRGNFPPRFSGLQFPNYSSELNVNALELDDSALYLCASSSFLRREPGAQYFGPGTRLTVL.

The V call is TRBV19, the J call TRBJ2-3, with D uncertain. CDR3 length equals 15 residues. Trimming pared 10 bases from V and 3 bases from J, leaving 20 bases between. CDR1 and CDR2 from the germline V gene are LNHDA and SQIVND (reference sequence). The DNA for the CDR3 is TGTGCCACCACTGCCGCTTATACTATAACAGATACGCAGTATTTT. Amino acid sequence: CATTAAYTITDTQYF.

This sequence joins TRBV9 and TRBJ2-7; TRBD1 is a possible D gene (6 bases). The V end was cut by 2 bases, the J end by 5 bases, with 11 bases between. CDR3 length: 13 residues. CDR1 is SGDLS and CDR2 is YYNGEE in the germline V gene. Here the CDR3 DNA reads TGTGCCAGCAGCGTGAGACAGGCCGACGAGCAGTACTTC. Its protein product is CASSVRQADEQYF.

The table lists this clone with a count of one. The chain couples TRBV25-1 to TRBJ2-6; no definite D call. This CDR3 spans 13 amino acids. Germline V gene lookup returns CDR1 MGHDK and CDR2 SYGVNS. V lost 7 bases to trimming and J lost 2 bases, with 6 bases between them. CDR3 sequence (DNA): TGTGCCAGCACTACTGCTGGGGCCAACGTCCTGACTTTC. It is translated as CASTTAGANVLTF.

This clone was observed a handful of times. This sequence joins TRBV2 and TRBJ2-3, with a possible D match to TRBD2 (5 bases). The germline V gene has CDR1 SNHLY and CDR2 FYNNEI. The CDR3 is made up of 13 amino acids. The V end lost 6 bases, the J end lost 2 bases, and 9 bases lay between the germline ends. The CDR3 sequence is CASRSGYTDTQYF. The CDR3 DNA follows: TGTGCCAGCAGGTCGGGGTACACAGATACGCAGTATTTT.

The gene calls are TRBV19 and TRBJ1-5; D gene uncertain. Trimming took off 1 base at V and 6 bases at J, with 13 bases between the two ends. Germline loops: CDR1 LNHDA, CDR2 SQIVND (reference sequence). The CDR3 totals 15 residues. CDR3 DNA: TGTGCCAGTAGTATAGCGGGCGGGCCCAGTCAGCCCCAGCATTTT. This gives the protein CASSIAGGPSQPQHF.

This clone has a handful of counts. The rearrangement uses TRBV6-5 and TRBJ1-5; D gene ambiguous. V was clipped by 0 bases and J by 1 base, with 7 bases between them. CDR1 is MNHEY, CDR2 SVGAGI, per germline. CDR3 length: 15 amino acids. CDR3 nucleotide sequence: TGTGCCAGCAGTTACTCGAGGTCAAGCAATCAGCCCCAGCATTTT. Protein sequence: CASSYSRSSNQPQHF.